Presented here are 3 T cell receptor beta chains from one specimen sequenced in a study of cytomegalovirus exposure and HLA in healthy donors. PCR amplification relied on 60 Vbeta primers (plus 13 Jbeta primers). This table comes from immunoSEQ multiplex PCR, and its TCRdb copy is limited to in-frame clones, with some not included. The sample has approximately 210,000 clones, about four fifths seen once. The specimen sequenced was PBMCs. Receptors were obtained from a man in his late teens or twenties in good health and CMV-seronegative.

This clone was counted between two and nine times. Other nucleotide sequences from this sample produce the same CDR3. The chain uses TRBV7-2 and TRBJ1-1; 8 bases line up with TRBD1. With V trimmed by 5 bases and J by 4 bases, 6 bases remained unmatched. The V gene's germline CDR1 is SGHTA and CDR2 FQGNSA. The CDR3 contains 14 residues. CDR3 residues: CASSPRTGLTEAFF. CDR3 coding DNA: TGTGCCAGCAGCCCCCGGACAGGGCTCACTGAAGCTTTCTTT. Complete variable domain (other parts from reference TRBV7-2 and TRBJ1-1): GAGVSQSPSNKVTEKGKDVELRCDPISGHTALYWYRQSLGQGLEFLIYFQGNSAPDKSGLPSDRFSAERTGGSVSTLTIQRTQQEDSAVYLCASSPRTGLTEAFFGQGTRLTVV.

The chain is built from TRBV4-3 and TRBJ1-4; 7 bases map to TRBD1. The CDR3 spans 15 residues. Germline-derived CDR1 and CDR2 are LGHNA and YSLEER. The J segment lost 6 bases and the V segment lost 5 bases, leaving 9 bases of the junction unmatched. CDR3 sequence: CASSSRQGVHEKLFF. CDR3 sequence (DNA): TGCGCCAGCAGCTCACGACAGGGAGTTCATGAAAAACTGTTTTTT.

The J gene is TRBJ1-5, the V gene TRBV19; the D is unclear. Germline V gives CDR1 LNHDA, CDR2 SQIVND (reference sequence). The V end lost 0 bases, the J end lost 4 bases, and 10 bases lay between the germline ends. The CDR3 is 15 amino acids. The CDR3 region has the DNA TGTGCCAGTAGTATAGACGGGAGGCAGAATCAGCCCCAGCATTTT. It translates to CASSIDGRQNQPQHF.